Below are 16 T cell receptor beta chains sequenced from a single sample in a study of control samples from healthy donors and cancer patients (dated by TCRdb to about 2020). Library preparation was by the immunoSEQ multiplex PCR assay. Drawn from immuneACCESS, this table holds only the in-frame rearrangements with V and J called that TCRdb kept. Clones are partly lost; checked studies trace under half to an unresolved V gene and leave the rest unexplained. Here the sample has under 200,000 clones; about nine tenths occur a single time. The ten largest clones capture approximately 1.4% of the sample. Sample: blood. These receptors all stem from a woman aged 25-40 years in good health.

The V call is TRBV29-1, the J call TRBJ2-1, with 8 bases identical to TRBD2. Germline CDR1 and CDR2: SQVTM and ANQGSEA. Trimming took 5 bases from V and 2 from J; bases not matched to a gene: 5. The CDR3 sequence is 14 residues long. CDR3 coding DNA: TGCAGCGTTACCTCCGGGGGGGCCTACAATGAGCAGTTCTTC. The encoded protein is CSVTSGGAYNEQFF.

The genes are TRBV27 and TRBJ2-7; 8 positions match TRBD2. The germline gives CDR1 MNHEY, CDR2 SMNVEV (reference sequence). The length of the CDR3 is 14 residues. The J segment lost 5 bases and the V segment lost 0 bases, leaving 3 bases of the junction unmatched. CDR3 residues: CASSLSGTRHEQYF. The CDR3 DNA is TGTGCCAGCAGTTTATCGGGGACTAGACACGAGCAGTACTTC.

The chain recombines TRBV19 with TRBJ2-3; 11 positions match TRBD2. The trim removed 3 bases at V and 4 bases at J, leaving 3 bases unmatched. The germline V gene has CDR1 LNHDA and CDR2 SQIVND (reference sequence). This CDR3 is 15 amino acids long. DNA of the CDR3: TGTGCCAGTAGTATGTTAGCGGGAGGGCCAGATACGCAGTATTTT. Encoded protein: CASSMLAGGPDTQYF.

The chain couples TRBV21-1 to TRBJ1-2. TRBV21-1 counts as a pseudogene. This CDR3 spans 14 amino acids. CDR3 protein: CASSKPGGNYGYTF. The CDR3 DNA follows: TGTGCCAGCAGCAAGCCGGGGGGTAACTATGGCTACACCTTC.

This clone was counted between two and nine times. This chain uses TRBV15 with TRBJ2-3, with TRBD2 matching 10 bases. Per the germline V gene, CDR1 is LNHNV and CDR2 is YYDKDF (reference sequence). V shed 0 bases, J shed 1 base, and the junction held 7 bases outside the gene matches. This CDR3 region has 18 residues. The CDR3 DNA is TGTGCCACCAGCAGAGAACGAACTAGCGGGAAGGGCACAGATACGCAGTATTTT. This sequence encodes CATSRERTSGKGTDTQYF. Looking up the rest from reference TRBV15 and TRBJ2-3 gives the full variable domain: DAMVIQNPRYQVTQFGKPVTLSCSQTLNHNVMYWYQQKSSQAPKLLFHYYDKDFNNEADTPDNFQSRRPNTSFCFLDIRSPGLGDTAMYLCATSRERTSGKGTDTQYFGPGTRLTVL.

The V and J genes are TRBV19 and TRBJ1-5, with a weak D call TRBD1 (5 bases). The CDR3 is 15 residues long. Trimming removed 3 bases at V and 1 base at J, with 10 bases between. Per germline, CDR1 LNHDA and CDR2 SQIVND (reference sequence). This CDR3 is CASSIREGSNQPQHF. For the CDR3, the DNA is TGTGCCAGTAGTATCAGGGAAGGGAGCAATCAGCCCCAGCATTTT.

This clone was seen repeatedly, ten times or more. V and J are TRBV24-1 and TRBJ1-5; 8 positions agree with TRBD1. The CDR3 extends over 14 amino acids. The germline gives CDR1 KGHDR, CDR2 SFDVKD. The V and J ends lost 8 bases and 6 bases, in that order; junction bases with no gene match: 8. CDR3 region: CATMGQEVGQPQHF. CDR3 DNA sequence: TGTGCCACCATGGGACAGGAGGTGGGTCAGCCCCAGCATTTT.

The table lists this clone with a count of one. The chain is built from TRBV6-5 and TRBJ1-5; 7 bases map to TRBD1. Trimming at V came to 3 bases and at J to 2 bases, leaving 1 base not matched to a gene. This CDR3 has 14 amino acids. The V gene's germline CDR1 is MNHEY and CDR2 SVGAGI. This CDR3 is CASSYTGGNQPQHF. In DNA form, the CDR3 reads TGTGCCAGCAGTTATACAGGGGGCAATCAGCCCCAGCATTTT.

This rearrangement joins TRBV5-5 to TRBJ1-2, with D perhaps matching TRBD1 (5 bases). V lost 0 bases and J 6 bases, leaving 9 bases between the germline ends. CDR1 and CDR2 (germline): SGHKS, YYEKEE (reference sequence). The CDR3 is 13 amino acids. CDR3 DNA: TGTGCCAGCAGCTTGGTGACGGGGGATGGCTACACCTTC. Translating gives CASSLVTGDGYTF.

J is TRBJ2-2 and V is TRBV18, with D hard to call. Germline values: CDR1 KGHSH, CDR2 LQKENI. The length of the CDR3 is 11 residues. Deletions cut 2 bases from V and 6 bases from J, with 1 base between. DNA for the CDR3: TGTGCCAGCTCACCAGCCGGGGAGCTGTTTTTT. Residues: CASSPAGELFF. Full variable domain (rest looked up from reference TRBV18 and TRBJ2-2): NAGVMQNPRHLVRRRGQEARLRCSPMKGHSHVYWYRQLPEEGLKFMVYLQKENIIDESGMPKERFSAEFPKEGPSILRIQQVVRGDSAAYFCASSPAGELFFGEGSRLTVL.

For this clone: The identical CDR3 is also encoded by other nucleotide sequences in the sample. This chain uses TRBV4-1 with TRBJ1-2, with no clear D. The CDR3 length is 11 residues. Trimming took 4 bases from V and 6 from J, leaving 6 bases between them. Germline V gives CDR1 MGHRA, CDR2 YSYEKL. The DNA of the CDR3 is TGCGCCAGCAGCCGAGGTGATGGCTACACCTTC. Translating gives CASSRGDGYTF.

V gene TRBV4-2 combines with J gene TRBJ2-5; 11 bases are shared with TRBD2. This CDR3 region has 17 residues. Per germline, CDR1 LGHNA and CDR2 YNFKEQ. After removal of 4 bases from V and 2 bases from J, the junction contained 9 bases not matched to a gene. Here the CDR3 DNA reads TGTGCCAGCAGCCGCCGACCCATAGCGGGAGGGCAAGAGACCCAGTACTTC. Translating it yields CASSRRPIAGGQETQYF.

For this clone: One end of the junction varies from germline; a read error may be responsible. The rearrangement links TRBV6-2 or TRBV6-3 to TRBJ2-7; D is possibly TRBD2 (5 bases). Germline lookup yields CDR1 MNHEY and CDR2 SVGEGT. The CDR3 has 14 amino acids. CDR3 DNA sequence: TGTGTCAGCAGTTACGGGGTCAGCTCCTACGAGCAGTACTTC. Translating it yields CVSSYGVSSYEQYF.

The V gene is TRBV11-3, the J gene TRBJ2-3; 8 positions agree with TRBD2. The germline CDR1 and CDR2 sequences are SGHNT and YENEEA. The CDR3 spans 14 residues. J gave up 5 bases and V 10 bases, and 11 bases lay outside the gene matches. The DNA of the CDR3 is TGTGCCAACAGAACCGGGACTAGACTAGATACGCAGTATTTT. This translates into CANRTGTRLDTQYF.

V and J are TRBV6-5 and TRBJ2-7; D remains ambiguous. Germline V CDR1 and CDR2: MNHEY, SVGAGI. The CDR3 sequence is 11 residues long. The V gene lost 6 bases and the J gene lost 1 base, with 4 bases spanning the gap. DNA for the CDR3: TGTGCCAGCAGGGGGTCCTACGAGCAGTACTTC. It encodes CASRGSYEQYF.

In this sample, this clone turned up a few times. The chain uses TRBV5-1 and TRBJ2-3; 11 bases are a match to TRBD1. CDR1 and CDR2 from the germline V gene are SGHRS and YFSETQ. This CDR3 is 15 amino acids long. Unmatched junction bases numbered 6, after V lost 4 bases and J lost 5 bases. The CDR3 here is CASSPGQGEIDTQYF. CDR3 coding DNA: TGCGCCAGCAGCCCGGGACAGGGGGAGATAGATACGCAGTATTTT.